This T cell receptor (beta chain) was retrieved from a study of T cells of healthy individuals. TCRdb independently ran MiXCR on the 5' RACE reads; one entry per CDR3 protein. Among about 53,000 distinct CDR3 sequences listed, 14% to 15% were seen once. This CDR3 has 15 residues. With 3 bases removed from V and 4 bases from J, the gap between germline ends came to 15 bases. Germline CDR1 LGHDT, CDR2 YNNKEL (reference sequence). This clonotype was observed a handful of times. The TCR comes from a human donor in good health. The rearrangement links TRBV3-1 to TRBJ1-2; D ambiguous. CDR3 DNA sequence: TGTGCCAGCAGCCAGCAAACCTCAGGCCTCTATGGCTACACCTTC. This sequence encodes CASSQQTSGLYGYTF.